The 20 T cell receptor beta chains presented below share a single source sample, sequenced in a study of identical twins. MiXCR, run by TCRdb on the 5' RACE reads, gives a single entry per CDR3 protein. The sample includes approximately 550,000 distinct CDR3 sequences, approximately 20% of them seen just once. The sample was also linked to a second study, of yellow fever vaccine responses in identical twins.

The sample consisted of CD4+ T cells sorted from blood. All receptors come from a woman younger than 30 in good health.

This clonotype was counted between two and nine times. The genes are TRBV2 and TRBJ2-5; TRBD2 aligns across 12 bases. This CDR3 comprises 14 residues. Looked up from germline, CDR1 is SNHLY and CDR2 is FYNNEI. V dropped 8 bases and J dropped 5; count of bases not matched to a gene: 6. The CDR3 bases are TGTGCCAGCCGACTAGCGGGAGTTTTGGAGACCCAGTACTTC. As protein: CASRLAGVLETQYF. The full variable domain, rest sourced from reference TRBV2 and TRBJ2-5, is EPEVTQTPSHQVTQMGQEVILRCVPISNHLYFYWYRQILGQKVEFLVSFYNNEISEKSEIFDDQFSVERPDGSNFTLKIRSTKLEDSAMYFCASRLAGVLETQYFGPGTRLLVL.

With regard to this clonotype: This may be a read error: a much more frequent sequence differs by one nucleotide. The chain combines TRBV20-1 with TRBJ2-7; TRBD2 agrees at 9 bases. Germline CDR1 DFQATT, CDR2 SNEGSKA (reference sequence). The CDR3 totals 14 residues. As DNA, the CDR3 is TGCCGTGCTCGAAGAGCGGGAGGTACCTACGAGCAGTACTTC. It encodes CRARRAGGTYEQYF.

The rearrangement joins TRBV27 to TRBJ2-2; 7 positions agree with TRBD1. CDR1 and CDR2 (germline): MNHEY, SMNVEV (reference sequence). This CDR3 comprises 19 residues. After removal of 2 bases from V and 9 bases from J, the junction contained 21 bases not matched to a gene. CDR3 coding DNA: TGTGCCAGCAGTTTACGATACGGGACAGCAGTTACGACCGGGTGGGAGCTGTTTTTT. Translation gives CASSLRYGTAVTTGWELFF.

The rearrangement uses TRBV20-1 and TRBJ2-3; D possibly uses TRBD1 or TRBD2 (5 bases each). Germline V gene lookup returns CDR1 DFQATT and CDR2 SNEGSKA (reference sequence). The CDR3 sequence is 16 residues long. Trimming left V 6 bases short and J 3 bases short, with 22 bases between. The DNA for the CDR3 is TGCAGTGCCGCAAGCAGAGAGGGGAAGAAGACAGATACGCAGTATTTT. Amino acid sequence: CSAASREGKKTDTQYF.

V gene TRBV12-5 combines with J gene TRBJ2-1, with TRBD1 matching over 9 bases. The CDR3 length is 16 residues. J gave up 3 bases and V 1 base, and 4 bases lay outside the gene matches. Germline CDR1 and CDR2: LGHNT and FRNRAP. The chain's CDR3 is CASGLDGQGNYNEQFF. CDR3 DNA sequence: TGTGCTAGTGGTTTGGACGGACAGGGGAACTACAATGAGCAGTTCTTC.

This clonotype has just a few counts. The chain employs TRBV3-1 and TRBJ1-1; TRBD1 might be the D (5 bases). CDR1 and CDR2 from the germline V gene are LGHDT and YNNKEL (reference sequence). The CDR3 contains 13 residues. V lost 10 bases to trimming and J lost 3 bases, with 15 bases between them. CDR3 in amino acids: CAISGRGDTEAFF. CDR3 in DNA: TGTGCCATATCGGGCCGAGGGGACACTGAAGCTTTCTTT.

CDR3 loop: CSVESLRANEQFF. For the CDR3, the DNA is TGCAGCGTTGAAAGTCTCAGGGCGAATGAGCAGTTCTTC. The rearrangement uses TRBV29-1 and TRBJ2-1; D is perhaps TRBD1 (5 bases). Germline CDR1 SQVTM, CDR2 ANQGSEA. Trimming pared 2 bases from V and 7 bases from J, leaving 12 bases between. The CDR3 runs 13 residues.

This clonotype has just a few counts. V and J are TRBV12-3 or TRBV12-4 and TRBJ1-1; D is possibly TRBD1 (5 bases). This CDR3 has 15 residues. With 6 bases removed from V and 0 bases from J, the gap between germline ends came to 14 bases. The DNA for the CDR3 is TGTGCCAGCAGCTCCCGGGGCAGCATGAACACTGAAGCTTTCTTT. Its translation: CASSSRGSMNTEAFF.

CDR3 bases: TGCAGTGCTATCGGCTATCAAGAGACCCAGTACTTC. It encodes CSAIGYQETQYF. This chain joins TRBV20-1 and TRBJ2-5, with D uncertain. The CDR3 spans 12 residues. Germline loops: CDR1 DFQATT, CDR2 SNEGSKA (reference sequence). V lost 4 bases and J lost 2, with 8 bases in between.

This chain connects TRBV7-8 to TRBJ2-5; 7 nucleotides line up with TRBD1. Germline lookup yields CDR1 SGHVS and CDR2 FQNEAQ. The V and J ends lost 2 bases and 2 bases, in that order; junction bases with no gene match: 5. The CDR3 length is 15 residues. In DNA form, the CDR3 reads TGTGCCAGCAGCTTATTAGGGGGACAGCAAGAGACCCAGTACTTC. It specifies CASSLLGGQQETQYF.

In its sample, this clonotype was seen a few times. In nucleotides, the CDR3 is TGCAGTGCTAAAGCCTTTACAGGGGAGGACCAGCCCCAGCATTTT. It translates to CSAKAFTGEDQPQHF. The chain carries TRBV20-1 and TRBJ1-5; 7 bases are shared with TRBD1. In germline, CDR1 is DFQATT, CDR2 SNEGSKA (reference sequence). Losses at the gene ends were 4 bases for V and 7 bases for J; bases not matched to a gene: 13. This CDR3 spans 15 amino acids.

This clonotype was seen a handful of times. The chain carries TRBV3-1 and TRBJ2-1; 9 bases are a match to TRBD2. V was clipped by 1 base and J by 15 bases; unmatched bases: 10. The germline V gene encodes CDR1 LGHDT and CDR2 YNNKEL (reference sequence). The CDR3 has 14 amino acids. The CDR3 DNA reads TGTGCCAGCAGCCAAGGGCTAGCGGGATTTTTAAGGTTCTTC. Translated, it gives CASSQGLAGFLRFF.

The rearrangement joins TRBV15 to TRBJ2-5; the match to TRBD1 covers 11 bases. CDR3 length: 17 residues. CDR1 is LNHNV and CDR2 is YYDKDF in the germline V gene (reference sequence). Unmatched junction bases numbered 12, after V lost 4 bases and J lost 5 bases. The CDR3 DNA follows: TGTGCCACCAGCACCAAGGGACGGACAGGGGGCCTTGAGACCCAGTACTTC. It translates to CATSTKGRTGGLETQYF.

The chain links TRBV9 to TRBJ1-1; the D is unclear. From germline, CDR1 is SGDLS and CDR2 YYNGEE. V was shortened by 2 bases and J by 0 bases, with 8 bases between the two germline ends. The CDR3 runs 14 residues. CDR3 in amino acids: CASSVSSMNTEAFF. For the CDR3, the DNA is TGTGCCAGCAGCGTTAGCAGTATGAACACTGAAGCTTTCTTT.

The rearrangement uses TRBV12-3 or TRBV12-4 and TRBJ1-2, with D unclear. V was clipped by 3 bases and J by 4 bases, with 15 bases between them. The CDR3 consists of 15 residues. The CDR3 protein is CASSFDSLAPYGYTF. CDR3 coding DNA: TGTGCCAGCAGTTTCGATTCTCTCGCCCCCTATGGCTACACCTTC.

J is TRBJ2-7 and V is TRBV18; 7 bases are shared with TRBD1. The V gene end was trimmed by 5 bases and the J gene end by 4 bases; junction bases not matched to a gene: 8. Germline CDR1 is KGHSH and CDR2 is LQKENI. The CDR3 extends over 14 amino acids. Here the CDR3 DNA reads TGTGCCAGCTCATTAGCCCGGACAGGTTACGAGCAGTACGTC. Translated, it gives CASSLARTGYEQYV.

The V call is TRBV20-1, the J call TRBJ2-1; D gene unclear. CDR3 length: 14 residues. V was trimmed by 0 bases and J by 1 base, leaving 7 bases between them. Looked up from germline, CDR1 is DFQATT and CDR2 is SNEGSKA (reference sequence). CDR3 loop: CSARDRRSYNEQFF. CDR3 DNA sequence: TGCAGTGCTAGAGATCGTCGGTCCTACAATGAGCAGTTCTTC.

This clonotype was detected a few times. The chain uses TRBV29-1 and TRBJ1-3; TRBD1 is a possible D gene (5 bases). CDR3 length equals 15 residues. V was pared by 3 bases and J by 2 bases, with 14 bases between. CDR1 SQVTM and CDR2 ANQGSEA come from the germline V gene. In DNA form, the CDR3 reads TGCAGCGTTGAGGGGGGAGGTGGGGCTGGAAACACCATATATTTT. This translates into CSVEGGGGAGNTIYF.

J is TRBJ2-7 and V is TRBV5-1; 7 bases agree with TRBD1. V lost 4 bases, J lost 3 bases, and 10 bases stayed unmatched. Germline V gives CDR1 SGHRS, CDR2 YFSETQ. This CDR3 region has 15 residues. CDR3 coding DNA: TGCGCCAGCAGCCGTACTCCGGGACAGCTCTACGAGCAGTACTTC. This translates into CASSRTPGQLYEQYF.

The chain has TRBV27 and TRBJ2-3; D is unclear. The V gene lost 6 bases and the J gene lost 9 bases, with 19 bases spanning the gap. There are 14 residues in the CDR3. The germline V gene encodes CDR1 MNHEY and CDR2 SMNVEV (reference sequence). CDR3 amino acids: CASRVGSALGTQYF. The CDR3 coding sequence is TGTGCCAGCAGGGTAGGATCGGCTCTCGGGACGCAGTATTTT.